These T cell receptor beta chains were read from a single sample in a study of T-cell memory formation after mild COVID-19. TCRdb re-analysed the 5' RACE reads in MiXCR, keeping a single row per CDR3 protein. In the table there are 90,000 to 130,000 distinct CDR3 sequences, 18% of which are singletons. The specimen was PBMCs or a T cell subset sorted from them (not recorded which). These receptor sequences come from a man aged 18-30 years who had mild COVID-19 (a few samples of this study predate the infection). Cell type and time point are not known. Both conserved end residues are trimmed from each CDR3. Fields, in order: J gene, V gene, CDR3 protein.

j_call: TRBJ1-1
v_call: TRBV4-1
cdr3_aa: ASSQGRGPNTEAF

j_call: TRBJ2-5
v_call: TRBV9
cdr3_aa: ASSVGGGSETQY

j_call: TRBJ2-1
v_call: TRBV9
cdr3_aa: ASSVYRELSEQF

j_call: TRBJ1-1
v_call: TRBV6-5
cdr3_aa: ASSLTQNTEAF

j_call: TRBJ2-5
v_call: TRBV6-4
cdr3_aa: ASSAGPGETQY

j_call: TRBJ2-4
v_call: TRBV4-3
cdr3_aa: ASSQDGRGKNIQY

j_call: TRBJ2-4
v_call: TRBV3-1
cdr3_aa: ASSQDGAQY

j_call: TRBJ2-2
v_call: TRBV4-1
cdr3_aa: ASRSYGGLNTGELF

j_call: TRBJ2-2
v_call: TRBV7-2
cdr3_aa: ASSLVHGVDFGGELF

j_call: TRBJ2-7
v_call: TRBV12-3/TRBV12-4
cdr3_aa: ASSSSGQSYEQY

j_call: TRBJ1-1
v_call: TRBV6-5
cdr3_aa: ASSYSTGVDTEAF

j_call: TRBJ2-3
v_call: TRBV5-1
cdr3_aa: ASSQPTDTQY

j_call: TRBJ2-5
v_call: TRBV7-2
cdr3_aa: ASSSGGTGETQY

j_call: TRBJ2-6
v_call: TRBV12-3/TRBV12-4
cdr3_aa: ASSLRVNVLT

j_call: TRBJ1-5
v_call: TRBV30
cdr3_aa: AWSVQLGSNQPQH

j_call: TRBJ2-2
v_call: TRBV7-3
cdr3_aa: ASSLISGTGELF

j_call: TRBJ2-5
v_call: TRBV7-2
cdr3_aa: ASSWTSGVGETQY

j_call: TRBJ1-4
v_call: TRBV7-2
cdr3_aa: ASSPGYTNEKLF

j_call: TRBJ2-1
v_call: TRBV4-2
cdr3_aa: ASSQDSTGSYNEQF

j_call: TRBJ1-1
v_call: TRBV5-1
cdr3_aa: ASGGGALDTEAF

j_call: TRBJ2-2
v_call: TRBV5-1
cdr3_aa: ASSGQGAGELF

j_call: TRBJ2-3
v_call: TRBV29-1
cdr3_aa: SVDEQGVSDTQY

j_call: TRBJ2-1
v_call: TRBV29-1
cdr3_aa: SVRPTTLNEQF

j_call: TRBJ2-5
v_call: TRBV7-2
cdr3_aa: ASSFRAGGTETQY